What follows are 2 T cell receptor beta chains derived from one specimen sequenced in a study of Ad26.COV2.S vaccination and SARS-CoV-2 variants. The method was immunoSEQ multiplex PCR; TCRdb's version includes in-frame clones alone and lacks a portion of them. The table lists fewer than 400,000 clones, 90% of them singletons. Treatment here: around 19 received Ad26.COV2.S at low or high dose, single or two shots; 5 received placebo; per-sample allocation not given. Day 63 after the first vaccine or placebo injection was the time point for sampling. This material consisted of peripheral blood, taken in a trial of Ad26.COV2.S vaccine versus placebo. Receptors were obtained from a person between 18 and 60 years old who received the Ad26.COV2.S COVID-19 vaccine or a placebo.

This chain connects TRBV27 to TRBJ2-3, with D tentatively TRBD1 (5 bases). V lost 0 bases to trimming and J lost 1 base, with 26 bases between them. The CDR3 is 21 amino acids. CDR1 is MNHEY, CDR2 SMNVEV, per germline (reference sequence). The chain's CDR3 is CASSLSPIYPRQSERTDTQYF. CDR3 sequence (DNA): TGTGCCAGCAGTTTATCCCCGATATACCCCAGACAGTCGGAACGCACAGATACGCAGTATTTT.

The rearrangement joins TRBV7-2 to TRBJ2-5, with unresolved D. Deletions cut 6 bases from V and 2 bases from J, with 16 bases between. Germline values: CDR1 SGHTA, CDR2 FQGNSA. This CDR3 comprises 15 residues. The CDR3 DNA reads as TGTGCCAGCAGGACCTCGGTGGGTCGGCAAGAGACCCAGTACTTC. This codes for CASRTSVGRQETQYF.